These 14 T cell receptor beta chains came from one sample sequenced in a study of T cells in Graves' hyperthyroidism and ophthalmopathy (dated by TCRdb to between 2018 and 2021). Preparation of the library involved multiplex PCR. The sequencer listed for this sample is Illumina HiSeq 2000. Amplification of TCR beta CDR3 regions was carried out from RNA transcripts. The first round of RT-PCR for the TCR CDR3 was performed with the HTBI primer set and the Qiagen OneStep RT-PCR kit. The public reads were reanalyzed by TCRdb: fastp trimming at Q25, MiXCR alignment, in-frame beta chains only. A single entry per CDR3 protein holds the most common genes and DNA from its merged rows. In this sample the table shows 550,000 to 800,000 distinct CDR3 sequences, roughly 17% of which occur a single time. The top ten clonotypes cover about 14% of the sample. The sequenced material came from blood. These receptors all come from a man aged 45-65 years with Graves' hyperthyroidism.

The sample holds a few counts of this clonotype. The chain employs TRBV27 and TRBJ2-1; 12 nucleotides align to TRBD2. The germline CDR1 and CDR2 sequences are MNHEY and SMNVEV (reference sequence). The CDR3 runs to 17 residues. The ends lost 4 bases at V and 4 bases at J; junction bases unmatched: 8. CDR3 in amino acids: CASSYTSGGYSYNEQFF. The DNA of the CDR3 is TGTGCCAGCAGTTACACTAGCGGGGGGTACTCTTACAATGAGCAGTTCTTC.

Only a few counts were recorded for this clonotype. This chain uses TRBV5-4 with TRBJ2-5; D may be TRBD1 (6 bases). CDR1 SGHNT and CDR2 YYREEE come from the germline V gene (reference sequence). The V end was cut by 4 bases, the J end by 4 bases, with 17 bases between. The CDR3 sequence is 15 residues long. The CDR3 sequence is CASSTSAGTSETQYF. CDR3 sequence (DNA): TGTGCCAGCAGCACCTCGGCCGGGACATCAGAGACCCAGTACTTC.

This clonotype was detected only a few times. The rearrangement links TRBV7-2 to TRBJ1-5; the D gene is possibly TRBD1 (5 bases). The germline V gene has CDR1 SGHTA and CDR2 FQGNSA. Trimming took off 2 bases at V and 9 bases at J, with 20 bases between the two ends. The CDR3 covers 16 residues. The CDR3 nucleotides are TGTGCCAGCAGCTTATTGGGGAGGGGACCGGGGCGGCCCCAGCATTTT. Amino acid sequence: CASSLLGRGPGRPQHF.

This clonotype came up a few times. The chain links TRBV5-6 to TRBJ2-5; D not certain. This CDR3 contains 14 residues. Trimming stripped 1 base from V and 2 bases from J, with 9 bases between. Germline values: CDR1 SGHDT, CDR2 YYEEEE. Here the CDR3 DNA reads TGTGCCAGCAGCTTGATGACACAGCAAGAGACCCAGTACTTC. Its translation: CASSLMTQQETQYF.

This clonotype was seen ten or more times. The chain couples TRBV2 to TRBJ2-4, with 7 bases fitting TRBD2. The CDR3 sequence is 12 residues long. J lost 12 bases, V lost 1 base, and 3 bases had no gene match. Looked up from germline, CDR1 is SNHLY and CDR2 is FYNNEI. CDR3 amino acids: CASSEGGGTQYF. The CDR3 region has the DNA TGTGCCAGCAGTGAAGGGGGGGGGACTCAGTACTTC.

As regards this clonotype: Since a much larger clone is just one base distant, this may be a read error. The chain joins TRBV7-2 to TRBJ2-1; maybe TRBD1 (6 bases). The CDR3 has 13 amino acids. Germline CDR1 is SGHTA and CDR2 is FQGNSA. With 6 bases removed from V and 12 bases from J, the gap between germline ends came to 18 bases. CDR3 sequence reads: CASRAQGGLRQFF. The CDR3 DNA follows: TGTGCCAGCAGGGCACAGGGCGGCCTTAGGCAGTTCTTC.

The sample holds a few counts of this clonotype. This chain connects TRBV28 to TRBJ2-7, with D perhaps TRBD1 (6 bases). This CDR3 is 14 amino acids long. The V end was cut by 2 bases, the J end by 3 bases, with 11 bases between. In germline, CDR1 is MDHEN, CDR2 SYDVKM. CDR3 sequence (DNA): TGTGCCAGCAGTTTACAGGGGACCAACTACGAGCAGTACTTC. Protein product: CASSLQGTNYEQYF.

The rearrangement links TRBV19 to TRBJ2-1, with 9 bases identical to TRBD2. The germline CDR1 and CDR2 sequences are LNHDA and SQIVND (reference sequence). Trimming at V came to 5 bases and at J to 5 bases, leaving 7 bases not matched to a gene. The CDR3 loop spans 15 amino acids. The CDR3 bases are TGTGCCAGTAGTTCGCCGGGACTAGCCCACAATGAGCAGTTCTTC. It yields the protein CASSSPGLAHNEQFF.

The rearrangement links TRBV28 to TRBJ2-1; 10 bases line up with TRBD1. The ends lost 5 bases at V and 8 bases at J; junction bases unmatched: 6. The CDR3 is 14 amino acids. Germline V gives CDR1 MDHEN, CDR2 SYDVKM. For the CDR3, the DNA is TGTGCCAGCAGTACGGGACAGGGGTTCGATGAGCAGTTCTTC. Translated, it gives CASSTGQGFDEQFF.

This clonotype was picked up many times. CDR3 region: CASSYVQAKNTEAFF. In DNA, the CDR3 is TGTGCCAGCAGTTACGTACAGGCGAAGAACACTGAAGCTTTCTTT. The rearrangement links TRBV27 to TRBJ1-1; perhaps TRBD1 as D (5 bases). The germline V gene encodes CDR1 MNHEY and CDR2 SMNVEV (reference sequence). Trimming took off 4 bases at V and 1 base at J, with 13 bases between the two ends. The CDR3 totals 15 residues.

To note about this clonotype: This likely comes from a read error, as the CDR3 has no conserved phenylalanine or tryptophan at its end. The chain uses TRBV5-6 and TRBJ2-2; D gene ambiguous. The germline V gene encodes CDR1 SGHDT and CDR2 YYEEEE. The CDR3 is 12 residues long. V gave up 0 bases and J gave up 6 bases, with 3 bases separating them. In nucleotides, the CDR3 is TGTGCCAGCAGCTTGGTCTCCGGGGAGCTGTTTCTT. This encodes CASSLVSGELFL.

This rearrangement joins TRBV5-6 to TRBJ2-2; 8 bases are shared with TRBD2. Germline values: CDR1 SGHDT, CDR2 YYEEEE. V shed 0 bases and J 8 bases; nucleotides not matched to a gene: 15. The CDR3 length is 18 residues. The CDR3: CASSLERHVGRASGELFF. The DNA of the CDR3 is TGTGCCAGCAGCTTGGAGCGCCACGTCGGGAGGGCATCGGGGGAGCTGTTTTTT.

V gene TRBV20-1 combines with J gene TRBJ2-3; 11 bases match TRBD2. The J segment lost 2 bases and the V segment lost 6 bases, leaving 4 bases of the junction unmatched. This CDR3 is 14 amino acids long. The germline V gene has CDR1 DFQATT and CDR2 SNEGSKA (reference sequence). CDR3 in amino acids: CSATGLAATDTQYF. Written as DNA, the CDR3 is TGCAGTGCAACGGGACTAGCGGCCACAGATACGCAGTATTTT.

This clonotype was seen at least ten times. CDR3: CASASTGRVDTQYF. In nucleotides, the CDR3 is TGTGCCAGCGCTTCCACCGGCCGGGTGGATACGCAGTATTTT. The rearrangement uses TRBV2 and TRBJ2-3; D is uncertain. V was trimmed by 8 bases and J by 6 bases, leaving 18 bases between them. This CDR3 is built from 14 residues. The V gene's germline CDR1 is SNHLY and CDR2 FYNNEI.